Each of the 5 T cell receptor beta chains below was sequenced from the same sample in a study of technical replicates of blood from a few donors. Only in-frame clones appear in the TCRdb table, and some are missing; sequencing was by immunoSEQ multiplex PCR. The repertoire includes some 78,000 clones, 94% of them detected once, and less than 0.3% sits in the top ten. Sequenced material: T cells isolated from PBMCs. The receptors were gathered from a human donor in good health.

The chain links TRBV5-1 to TRBJ1-1; maybe TRBD1 (5 bases). Germline V gene sequence: CDR1 SGHRS, CDR2 YFSETQ. This CDR3 region has 14 residues. The germline V and J ends were trimmed by 4 bases and 4 bases, with 14 bases remaining between them. CDR3: CASSPRGGSTEAFF. CDR3 coding DNA: TGCGCCAGCAGCCCACGGGGGGGAAGCACTGAAGCTTTCTTT.

The sample holds a few counts of this clone. The CDR3 DNA reads TGTGCCAGCAGTGAGGACAGGGTTTATGGCTACACCTTC. Its protein is CASSEDRVYGYTF. V usage is TRBV27 and J usage is TRBJ1-2; 8 bases are a match to TRBD1. Germline V gene lookup returns CDR1 MNHEY and CDR2 SMNVEV (reference sequence). V shed 5 bases and J 5 bases; nucleotides not matched to a gene: 4. CDR3 length: 13 amino acids.

This chain links TRBV27 with TRBJ2-1; a weak D match, TRBD1 (6 bases). The CDR3 consists of 14 residues. CDR1 and CDR2 from the germline V gene are MNHEY and SMNVEV (reference sequence). Trimming stripped 6 bases from V and 3 bases from J, with 12 bases between. The CDR3 nucleotides read TGTGCCAGCAGCCAGGGGATGAACTACAATGAGCAGTTCTTC. This gives the protein CASSQGMNYNEQFF.

This chain links TRBV6-5 with TRBJ1-2; 8 positions agree with TRBD1. V shed 2 bases and J 5 bases; nucleotides not matched to a gene: 7. CDR3 length: 15 residues. CDR1 and CDR2 (germline): MNHEY, SVGAGI. CDR3 in DNA: TGTGCCAGCAGTTACGGACAGGGAGAAGGTTATGGCTACACCTTC. This sequence encodes CASSYGQGEGYGYTF.

A single count supports this clone. The rearrangement joins TRBV6-5 to TRBJ2-7; 8 bases align to TRBD1. CDR1 is MNHEY, CDR2 SVGAGI, per germline. This CDR3 has 15 amino acids. Losses at the gene ends were 6 bases for V and 6 bases for J; bases not matched to a gene: 13. The CDR3 coding sequence is TGTGCCAGCAGGGCCAGGGGGCGCGGGGTAACCGAGCAGTACTTC. Translated: CASRARGRGVTEQYF.